A single sample is the source of the 26 T cell receptor beta chains below, sequenced in a study of beta chain features in type 1 diabetes. Every bit of the isolated RNA underwent reverse transcription, so sequencing read expressed TCRB transcripts. Clones were read by immunoSEQ multiplex PCR, and TCRdb kept only the in-frame ones, dropping some. The sample yields 450,000 or so clones, over 10% seen once. Sequenced: naive CD4+ T cells from blood. These receptors originate from a woman between 18 and 29 years old in good health.

As DNA, the CDR3 is TGTGCCAGCAGTGCCCGCAGGGCAAGCTCCTACAATGAGCAGTTCTTC. Its translation: CASSARRASSYNEQFF. V usage is TRBV27 and J usage is TRBJ2-1, with D tentatively TRBD1 (5 bases). The CDR3 is made up of 16 amino acids. From germline, CDR1 is MNHEY and CDR2 SMNVEV (reference sequence). Trimming left V 5 bases short and J 0 bases short, with 14 bases between.

This clone appeared a few times. The rearrangement joins TRBV18 to TRBJ2-1; TRBD2 agrees at 7 bases. The CDR3 sequence is 14 residues long. CDR1 KGHSH and CDR2 LQKENI come from the germline V gene. V shed 3 bases, J shed 2 bases, and the junction held 1 base outside the gene matches. CDR3 amino acids: CASSPGRTYNEQFF. The CDR3 DNA reads TGTGCCAGCTCACCCGGGAGGACCTACAATGAGCAGTTCTTC.

This clone was counted only a few times. The chain uses TRBV7-2 and TRBJ1-4; D is possibly TRBD1 (6 bases). Germline V gives CDR1 SGHTA, CDR2 FQGNSA. Deletions cut 4 bases from V and 4 bases from J, with 10 bases between. This CDR3 has 14 amino acids. The CDR3 DNA sequence: TGTGCCAGCAGCTCATACAGGGATAATGAAAAACTGTTTTTT. This encodes CASSSYRDNEKLFF.

This sequence joins TRBV11-2 and TRBJ2-5; D is uncertain. Trimming removed 7 bases at V and 1 base at J, with 10 bases between. The germline gives CDR1 SGHAT, CDR2 FQNNGV. This CDR3 spans 13 amino acids. The chain's CDR3 is CASNLWGQETQYF. The CDR3 DNA reads TGTGCCAGCAACCTCTGGGGCCAAGAGACCCAGTACTTC.

This chain uses TRBV28 with TRBJ1-5, with 8 nucleotides matching TRBD1. Germline V CDR1 and CDR2: MDHEN, SYDVKM. The J segment lost 8 bases and the V segment lost 6 bases, leaving 3 bases of the junction unmatched. The CDR3 length is 12 residues. The CDR3 is CASRIQGEPQHF. The CDR3 DNA follows: TGTGCCAGCAGAATACAGGGGGAGCCCCAGCATTTT. Full variable domain (missing parts from reference TRBV28 and TRBJ1-5): DVKVTQSSRYLVKRTGEKVFLECVQDMDHENMFWYRQDPGLGLRLIYFSYDVKMKEKGDIPEGYSVSREKKERFSLILESASTNQTSMYLCASRIQGEPQHFGDGTRLSIL.

This clone was counted between two and nine times. This chain uses TRBV29-1 with TRBJ2-7, with D tentatively TRBD2 (6 bases). The V gene's germline CDR1 is SQVTM and CDR2 ANQGSEA. The CDR3 has 12 residues. With 7 bases removed from V and 3 bases from J, the gap between germline ends came to 13 bases. The CDR3 loop reads CSAGLGGYEQYF. The CDR3, as DNA: TGCAGCGCCGGGCTGGGGGGCTACGAGCAGTACTTC.

The chain is built from TRBV29-1 and TRBJ1-1; D not certain. V was shortened by 3 bases and J by 3 bases, with 5 bases between the two germline ends. Germline V lookup: CDR1 SQVTM, CDR2 ANQGSEA. The CDR3 is 11 amino acids. The DNA of the CDR3 is TGCAGCGTTGACACCGACACTGAAGCTTTCTTT. This gives the protein CSVDTDTEAFF.

This chain uses TRBV7-9 with TRBJ2-1; D is ambiguous. Germline values: CDR1 SEHNR, CDR2 FQNEAQ (reference sequence). The CDR3 consists of 14 residues. V lost 5 bases and J 0 bases, leaving 8 bases between the germline ends. In nucleotides, the CDR3 is TGTGCCAGCAGCCCAATCGGCTCCTACAATGAGCAGTTCTTC. Translated, it gives CASSPIGSYNEQFF.

This clone was counted a few times. V gene TRBV11-2 combines with J gene TRBJ2-7; D is possibly TRBD1 (6 bases). Germline V gives CDR1 SGHAT, CDR2 FQNNGV. Trimming pared 8 bases from V and 2 bases from J, leaving 16 bases between. This CDR3 spans 14 amino acids. CDR3 nucleotide sequence: TGTGCCAGCGACAGGTTCAAGATTCCCTACGAGCAGTACGTC. This sequence encodes CASDRFKIPYEQYV.

As to this clone: Additional DNA sequences in this sample encode the identical CDR3. The chain recombines TRBV7-9 with TRBJ2-3, with unresolved D. Trimming took 2 bases from V and 1 from J, leaving 4 bases between them. The CDR3 extends over 13 amino acids. Germline V gives CDR1 SEHNR, CDR2 FQNEAQ (reference sequence). CDR3 loop: CASSLPGTDTQYF. As DNA, the CDR3 is TGTGCCAGCAGCTTACCAGGCACAGATACGCAGTATTTT.

This clone was seen only a few times. The chain couples TRBV7-8 to TRBJ2-1; D not certain. Trimming took 0 bases from V and 0 from J, leaving 3 bases between them. The germline CDR1 and CDR2 sequences are SGHVS and FQNEAQ. The CDR3 has 14 amino acids. In DNA, the CDR3 is TGTGCCAGCAGCTTAGCCAGCTCCTACAATGAGCAGTTCTTC. It codes for CASSLASSYNEQFF.

This clone has more than one count but fewer than ten. The rearrangement joins TRBV25-1 to TRBJ2-5, with a tentative D call TRBD1 (6 bases). The CDR3 has 14 amino acids. V was trimmed by 1 base and J by 1 base, leaving 7 bases between them. The V gene's germline CDR1 is MGHDK and CDR2 SYGVNS. The CDR3 region has the DNA TGTGCCAGCAGTGAATTACAGGGCCAAGAGACCCAGTACTTC. This codes for CASSELQGQETQYF.

A few counts support this clone. V is TRBV7-2 and J is TRBJ2-2; D call uncertain. Germline V gives CDR1 SGHTA, CDR2 FQGNSA. V was clipped by 2 bases and J by 5 bases, with 6 bases between them. CDR3 length: 13 amino acids. CDR3 loop: CASSLSVTGELFF. DNA of the CDR3: TGTGCCAGCAGCTTAAGCGTAACCGGGGAGCTGTTTTTT.

This chain uses TRBV7-2 with TRBJ2-5; no definite D call. The CDR3 covers 14 residues. Germline V gene data show CDR1 as SGHTA and CDR2 as FQGNSA. Trimming left V 1 base short and J 1 base short, with 7 bases between. The CDR3 nucleotides are TGTGCCAGCAGCTTAGGCGGCCGCCAAGAGACCCAGTACTTC. As protein: CASSLGGRQETQYF.

This clone was seen a few times. The V call is TRBV27, the J call TRBJ2-5; perhaps D is TRBD1 or TRBD2 (5 bases each). V was pared by 6 bases and J by 7 bases, with 15 bases between. CDR1 MNHEY and CDR2 SMNVEV come from the germline V gene (reference sequence). There are 13 residues in the CDR3. CDR3 residues: CASRTTGTVTQYF. The DNA of the CDR3 is TGTGCCAGCAGGACGACCGGGACGGTGACCCAGTACTTC.

The chain has TRBV18 and TRBJ1-2; D might be TRBD1 (6 bases). The germline V gene encodes CDR1 KGHSH and CDR2 LQKENI. The ends were cut back, 2 bases at V and 0 bases at J, with 10 bases in the middle. This CDR3 has 15 residues. The chain's CDR3 is CASSPSGEANYGYTF. CDR3 DNA sequence: TGTGCCAGCTCACCATCAGGGGAAGCTAACTATGGCTACACCTTC.

J is TRBJ2-1 and V is TRBV19; 9 nucleotides match TRBD2. J lost 4 bases, V lost 10 bases, and 14 bases had no gene match. The germline gives CDR1 LNHDA, CDR2 SQIVND (reference sequence). This CDR3 spans 16 amino acids. This chain's CDR3 is CATQGGKAGGYNEQFF. DNA for the CDR3: TGTGCCACCCAGGGAGGGAAAGCGGGAGGTTACAATGAGCAGTTCTTC.

This clone was recorded a few times. The gene calls are TRBV30 and TRBJ2-3; TRBD2 aligns across 7 bases. With 1 base clipped from V and 5 bases from J, the junction kept 12 bases outside the gene matches. The germline gives CDR1 GTSNPN, CDR2 SVGIG (reference sequence). The CDR3 runs to 16 residues. The CDR3 protein is CAWSALGGSVIDTQYF. The CDR3 coding sequence is TGTGCCTGGAGTGCGCTAGGCGGGAGTGTAATAGATACGCAGTATTTT.

The gene calls are TRBV30 and TRBJ1-5; D not certain. V was clipped by 2 bases and J by 5 bases, with 16 bases between them. Germline CDR1 reads GTSNPN; CDR2 reads SVGIG (reference sequence). CDR3 size: 15 residues. CDR3 coding DNA: TGTGCCTGGAGTACTACGGGCTTCGGGGATCAGCCCCAGCATTTT. This codes for CAWSTTGFGDQPQHF.

V gene TRBV9 combines with J gene TRBJ2-7, with 12 nucleotides matching TRBD2. The CDR3 loop spans 18 amino acids. Germline V CDR1 and CDR2: SGDLS, YYNGEE. V trimming: 0 bases; J trimming: 5 bases; junction bases outside the gene matches: 12. The CDR3, as DNA: TGTGCCAGCAGCGTAGCTTCTTCAAAGGGACTAGCGGGCCACGAGCAGTACTTC. Translating gives CASSVASSKGLAGHEQYF.

This chain connects TRBV9 to TRBJ1-2; 9 bases fit TRBD1. The CDR3 contains 15 residues. The junction had 3 bases not matched to a gene; V was cut back by 0 bases and J by 3 bases. Germline-derived CDR1 and CDR2 are SGDLS and YYNGEE. CDR3 DNA: TGTGCCAGCAGCGTAGGGACAGGGGTTTACTATGGCTACACCTTC. Protein sequence: CASSVGTGVYYGYTF.

The chain links TRBV4-3 to TRBJ2-3, with 9 bases identical to TRBD1. The CDR3 spans 15 residues. Germline CDR1 is LGHNA and CDR2 is YSLEER. V shed 1 base and J 6 bases; nucleotides not matched to a gene: 5. Here the CDR3 DNA reads TGCGCCAGCAGCCAAGGGGACAGGGAATTTGATACGCAGTATTTT. It is translated as CASSQGDREFDTQYF.

Of note for this clone: One junction end disagrees with the germline gene, perhaps due to a read error. The chain joins TRBV30 to TRBJ1-5; TRBD1 matches at 8 bases. The germline V gene has CDR1 GTSNPN and CDR2 SVGIG (reference sequence). This CDR3 is 14 amino acids long. The CDR3 sequence: CAWSVGQGNKPQHF. The CDR3 DNA reads TGTGCCTGGAGTGTAGGACAGGGCAATAAGCCCCAGCATTTT.

This clone was detected a few times. This chain uses TRBV5-4 with TRBJ2-1, with 11 bases that match TRBD2. The length of the CDR3 is 16 residues. The germline CDR1 and CDR2 sequences are SGHNT and YYREEE (reference sequence). Trimming cost V 10 bases and J 12 bases; bases outside gene matches: 21. As DNA, the CDR3 is TGTGCCGCAACTAATGGCCTAGCGGGAGGCCGGGGGAGGCAGTTCTTC. Protein sequence: CAATNGLAGGRGRQFF.

This clone has just a few counts. Distinct nucleotide sequences in the sample also encode this CDR3. The V and J genes are TRBV9 and TRBJ2-6; the D is unclear. Germline loops: CDR1 SGDLS, CDR2 YYNGEE. This CDR3 comprises 15 residues. V was clipped by 0 bases and J by 4 bases, with 8 bases between them. The CDR3 is CASSVGRAGANVLTF. CDR3 coding DNA: TGTGCCAGCAGCGTAGGAAGGGCCGGGGCCAACGTCCTGACTTTC.

This clone has more than one count but fewer than ten. V and J are TRBV28 and TRBJ2-5, with D possibly being TRBD1 or TRBD2 (5 bases each). This CDR3 region has 13 residues. V lost 10 bases and J lost 5, with 17 bases in between. CDR1 and CDR2 from the germline V gene are MDHEN and SYDVKM. In DNA, the CDR3 is TGTGCCATCGGGGCAGGGATCGGGGAGACCCAGTACTTC. Encoded protein: CAIGAGIGETQYF.